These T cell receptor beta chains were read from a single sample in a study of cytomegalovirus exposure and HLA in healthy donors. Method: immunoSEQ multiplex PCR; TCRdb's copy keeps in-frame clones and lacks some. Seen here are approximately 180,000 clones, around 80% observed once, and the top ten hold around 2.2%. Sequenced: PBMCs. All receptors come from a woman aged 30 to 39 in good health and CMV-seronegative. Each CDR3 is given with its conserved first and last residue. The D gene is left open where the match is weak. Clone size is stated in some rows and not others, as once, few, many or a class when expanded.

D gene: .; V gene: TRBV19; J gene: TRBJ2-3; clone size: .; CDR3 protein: CASSTTGGTDTQYF; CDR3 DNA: TGTGCCAGTAGTACGACGGGGGGCACAGATACGCAGTATTTT
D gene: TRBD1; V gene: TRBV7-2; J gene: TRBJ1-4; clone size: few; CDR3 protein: CASSPGQGEKLFF; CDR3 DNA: TGTGCCAGCAGCCCGGGACAGGGCGAAAAACTGTTTTTT
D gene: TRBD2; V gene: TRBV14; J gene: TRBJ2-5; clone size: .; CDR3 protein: CASSQEKGTSRQTQYF; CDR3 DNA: TGTGCCAGCAGCCAAGAGAAGGGGACTAGCAGGCAGACCCAGTACTTC
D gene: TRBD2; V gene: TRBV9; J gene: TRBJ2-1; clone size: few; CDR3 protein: CASSIQAGGDEQFF; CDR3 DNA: TGTGCCAGCAGCATTCAAGCGGGGGGAGATGAGCAGTTCTTC
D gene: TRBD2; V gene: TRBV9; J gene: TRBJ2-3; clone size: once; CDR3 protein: CASSVGASGGFTDTQYF; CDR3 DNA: TGTGCCAGCAGCGTAGGGGCTAGCGGGGGATTCACAGATACGCAGTATTTT
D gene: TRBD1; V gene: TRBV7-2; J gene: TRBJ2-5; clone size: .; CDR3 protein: CASSLSVSGTGGRETQYF; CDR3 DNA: TGTGCCAGCAGCTTATCGGTTTCGGGGACAGGGGGCAGGGAGACCCAGTACTTC
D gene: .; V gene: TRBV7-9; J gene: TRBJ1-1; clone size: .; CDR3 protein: CSSSLSRAQRMNTEAFF; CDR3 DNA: TGTTCCAGCAGCTTATCCAGGGCCCAACGAATGAACACTGAAGCTTTCTTT
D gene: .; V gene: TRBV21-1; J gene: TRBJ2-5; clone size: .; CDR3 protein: CASKTWIDRVQETQYF; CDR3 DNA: TGTGCCAGCAAAACATGGATAGACAGGGTTCAAGAGACCCAGTACTTC
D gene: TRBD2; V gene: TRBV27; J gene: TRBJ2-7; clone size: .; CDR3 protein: CASSGRTSGSPYEQYF; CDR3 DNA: TGTGCCAGCAGTGGAAGAACTAGCGGGTCCCCCTACGAGCAGTACTTC
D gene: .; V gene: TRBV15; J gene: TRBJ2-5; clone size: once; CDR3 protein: CATTRIIQETQYF; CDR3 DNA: TGTGCCACCACCAGAATTATACAAGAGACCCAGTACTTC
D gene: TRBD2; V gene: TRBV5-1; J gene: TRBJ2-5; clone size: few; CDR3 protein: CASSLEASGGTQYF; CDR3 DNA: TGCGCCAGCAGCTTGGAGGCTAGCGGGGGGACCCAGTACTTC
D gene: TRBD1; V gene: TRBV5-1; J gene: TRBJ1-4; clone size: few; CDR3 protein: CASSRPDRGNEKLFF; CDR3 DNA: TGCGCCAGCAGCCGGCCTGACAGGGGGAATGAAAAACTGTTTTTT
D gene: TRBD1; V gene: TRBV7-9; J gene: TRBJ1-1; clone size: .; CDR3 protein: CASSPTGGYIRAEAFF; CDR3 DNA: TGTGCCAGCAGCCCGACAGGGGGTTACATTCGGGCTGAAGCTTTCTTT
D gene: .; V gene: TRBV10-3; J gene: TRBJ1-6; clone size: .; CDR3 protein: CAISVNRGNRLGSPLHF; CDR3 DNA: TGTGCCATCAGTGTGAATAGGGGAAATCGCCTAGGTTCACCCCTCCACTTT
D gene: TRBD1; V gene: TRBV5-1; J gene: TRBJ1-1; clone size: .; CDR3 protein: CASSQDVLRDRAGTEAFF; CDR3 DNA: TGCGCCAGCAGCCAAGACGTACTCCGGGACAGGGCTGGGACTGAAGCTTTCTTT
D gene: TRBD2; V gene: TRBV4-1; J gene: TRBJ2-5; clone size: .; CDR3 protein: CASSTQGLVGETQYF; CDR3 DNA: TGCGCCAGCAGCACTCAAGGACTAGTCGGAGAGACCCAGTACTTC
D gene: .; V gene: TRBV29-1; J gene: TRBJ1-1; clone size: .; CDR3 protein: CSALGGNTEAFF; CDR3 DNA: TGCAGCGCCTTAGGAGGGAACACTGAAGCTTTCTTT
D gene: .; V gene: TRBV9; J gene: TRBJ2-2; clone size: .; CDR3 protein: CASSRGQAITGELFF; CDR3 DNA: TGTGCCAGCTCTAGAGGGCAGGCGATCACCGGGGAGCTGTTTTTT
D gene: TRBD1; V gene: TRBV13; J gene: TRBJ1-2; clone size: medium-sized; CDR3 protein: CASSLGMRQGASYGYTF; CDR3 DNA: TGTGCCAGCAGCTTAGGCATGAGACAGGGAGCGTCCTATGGCTACACCTTC
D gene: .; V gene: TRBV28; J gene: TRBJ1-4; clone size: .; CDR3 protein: CASSFSRVGEKLFF; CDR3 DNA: TGTGCCAGCAGTTTCTCCAGGGTGGGTGAAAAACTGTTTTTT
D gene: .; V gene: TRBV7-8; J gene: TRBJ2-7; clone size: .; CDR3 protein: CASSLRDTTPYEQYF; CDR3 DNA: TGTGCCAGCAGCCTCCGGGACACTACTCCCTACGAGCAGTACTTC
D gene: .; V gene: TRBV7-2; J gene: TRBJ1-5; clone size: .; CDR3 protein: CASSSRRSQPQHF; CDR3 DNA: TGTGCCAGCAGCTCAAGGCGGAGTCAGCCCCAGCATTTT
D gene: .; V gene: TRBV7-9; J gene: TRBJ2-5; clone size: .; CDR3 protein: CASSQGQTQYF; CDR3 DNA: TGTGCCAGCAGCCAGGGGCAGACCCAGTACTTC
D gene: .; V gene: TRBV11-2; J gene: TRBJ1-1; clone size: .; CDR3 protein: CASSSKRGATNTEAFF; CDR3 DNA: TGTGCCAGCAGCTCAAAACGGGGGGCGACTAACACTGAAGCTTTCTTT
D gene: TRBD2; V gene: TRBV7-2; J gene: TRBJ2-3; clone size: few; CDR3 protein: CASSLDPLLAGQTQYF; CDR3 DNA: TGTGCCAGCAGCCTAGACCCTTTACTAGCGGGCCAAACGCAGTATTTT
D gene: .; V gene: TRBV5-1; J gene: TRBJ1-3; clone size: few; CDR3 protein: CASSLDSSGNTIYF; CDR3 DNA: TGCGCCAGCAGCCTAGACAGCTCTGGAAACACCATATATTTT
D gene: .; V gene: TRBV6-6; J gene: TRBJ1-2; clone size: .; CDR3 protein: CASSYRGTEAYGYTF; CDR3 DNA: TGTGCCAGCAGTTACCGGGGGACCGAGGCTTATGGCTACACCTTC
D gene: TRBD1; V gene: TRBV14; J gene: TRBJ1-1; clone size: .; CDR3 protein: CASRRTGITEAFF; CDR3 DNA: TGTGCCAGCAGGAGGACAGGGATCACTGAAGCTTTCTTT
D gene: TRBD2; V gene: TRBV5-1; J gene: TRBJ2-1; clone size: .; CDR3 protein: CASSLSVGTSGRDEQFF; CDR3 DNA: TGCGCCAGCAGCTTGTCGGTCGGGACTAGCGGTCGAGATGAGCAGTTCTTC
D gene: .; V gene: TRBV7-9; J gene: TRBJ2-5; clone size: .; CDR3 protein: CSSSYPRASGQETQYF; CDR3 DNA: TGTTCCAGCAGCTATCCCAGGGCTTCGGGCCAAGAGACCCAGTACTTC
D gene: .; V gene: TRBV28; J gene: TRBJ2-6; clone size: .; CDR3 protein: CASSLWVGGPMNTGANVLTF; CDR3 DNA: TGTGCCAGCAGTTTATGGGTTGGCGGCCCCATGAATACTGGGGCCAACGTCCTGACTTTC
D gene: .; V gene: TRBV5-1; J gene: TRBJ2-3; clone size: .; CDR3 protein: CASSLEGGGRGDTQYF; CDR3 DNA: TGCGCCAGCAGCTTGGAGGGCGGGGGCCGGGGAGATACGCAGTATTTT
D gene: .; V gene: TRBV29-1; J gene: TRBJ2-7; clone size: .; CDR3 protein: CSVAEVDEQYF; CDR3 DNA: TGCAGCGTCGCAGAGGTCGACGAGCAGTACTTC
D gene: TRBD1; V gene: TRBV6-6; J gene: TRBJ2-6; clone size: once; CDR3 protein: CASSLRGPSGANGLTF; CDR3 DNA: TGTGCCAGCAGTTTGAGGGGGCCATCTGGGGCCAACGGCCTGACTTTC
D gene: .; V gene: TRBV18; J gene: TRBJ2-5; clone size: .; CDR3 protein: CASSPPTRAETQYF; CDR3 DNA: TGTGCCAGCTCACCACCCACCAGGGCCGAGACCCAGTACTTC
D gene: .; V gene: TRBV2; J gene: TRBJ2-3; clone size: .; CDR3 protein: CASSEVELRANPDTQYF; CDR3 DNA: TGTGCCAGCAGTGAAGTAGAGTTGCGTGCCAACCCAGATACGCAGTATTTT
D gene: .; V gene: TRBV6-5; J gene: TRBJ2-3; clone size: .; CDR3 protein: CASSWTDTDTQYF; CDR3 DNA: TGTGCCAGCAGCTGGACAGACACAGATACGCAGTATTTT
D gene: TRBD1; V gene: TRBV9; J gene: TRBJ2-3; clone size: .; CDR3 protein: CASSAGQGAGPNTDTQYF; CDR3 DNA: TGTGCCAGCAGCGCCGGACAGGGGGCAGGACCGAACACAGATACGCAGTATTTT
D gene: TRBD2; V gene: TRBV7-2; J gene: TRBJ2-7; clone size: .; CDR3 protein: CASSLVSTSGNEQYF; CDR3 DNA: TGTGCCAGCAGCTTAGTCTCCACTAGCGGAAATGAGCAGTACTTC
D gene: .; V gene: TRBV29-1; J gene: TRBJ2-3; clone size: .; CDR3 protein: CSVDSPVADTQYF; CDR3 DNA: TGCAGCGTTGATTCCCCGGTTGCGGATACGCAGTATTTT